What follows are 13 T cell receptor beta chains derived from one specimen sequenced in a study of vaccination and CD4 T cells after COVID-19. No antigens are known for them. Sequence data for DNA of cultured CD4+ T cells were generated by the Oncomine TCR Beta short-read assay. Via MiXCR, TCRdb re-called the PCR reads, giving one row per CDR3 protein. This sample has about 26,000 distinct CDR3 sequences, with roughly 40% found just once. Stated treatment: roughly ten-day PBMC culture with coronavirus spike peptide pools or control peptides (ViraFEST assay). Sequenced material: CD4+ T cells from blood, cultured in vitro. The origin of the receptors is a human donor who had recovered from COVID-19.

The rearrangement uses TRBV20-1 and TRBJ2-7; the match to TRBD2 covers 8 bases. CDR3 length: 15 residues. V shed 0 bases and J 4 bases; nucleotides not matched to a gene: 8. CDR1 and CDR2 (germline): DFQATT, SNEGSKA (reference sequence). As DNA, the CDR3 is TGCAGTGCTAGAGATTGGCGGGGGGCGGGTTACGAGCAGTACTTC. Translation gives CSARDWRGAGYEQYF.

The gene calls are TRBV2 and TRBJ2-7, with 7 bases that match TRBD1. Germline V gene sequence: CDR1 SNHLY, CDR2 FYNNEI. With 8 bases clipped from V and 0 bases from J, the junction kept 16 bases outside the gene matches. There are 17 residues in the CDR3. This chain's CDR3 is CASQQGKITSSSYEQYF. The CDR3 DNA sequence: TGTGCCAGCCAACAGGGGAAAATCACCTCAAGCTCCTACGAGCAGTACTTC.

The chain has TRBV18 and TRBJ2-2, with a tentative D call TRBD2 (6 bases). Germline V gives CDR1 KGHSH, CDR2 LQKENI. The CDR3 has 15 amino acids. Trimming took 3 bases from V and 13 from J, leaving 21 bases between them. The CDR3 bases are TGTGCCAGCTCACCCCCGAGCCAACCACCGGAGGGGCTGTTTTTT. It encodes CASSPPSQPPEGLFF.

The chain has TRBV4-1 and TRBJ1-1; D unresolved. CDR1 and CDR2 (germline): MGHRA, YSYEKL. Trimming cost V 0 bases and J 10 bases, with 9 bases left between them. The CDR3 has 12 residues. CDR3 DNA: TGCGCCAGCAGCCAAGATCTGAGGGTAGCTTTCTTT. Translating gives CASSQDLRVAFF.

This chain's CDR3 is CASSLGQGEDTQYF. DNA for the CDR3: TGCGCCAGCAGCTTGGGACAGGGGGAAGATACGCAGTATTTT. This chain links TRBV5-1 with TRBJ2-3, with 9 bases fitting TRBD1. CDR3 length equals 14 residues. CDR1 and CDR2 (germline): SGHRS, YFSETQ. Trimming took 0 bases from V and 5 from J; bases not matched to a gene: 1.

The gene calls are TRBV20-1 and TRBJ2-5; 11 nucleotides align to TRBD2. The CDR3 covers 15 residues. Germline assignment: CDR1 DFQATT and CDR2 SNEGSKA (reference sequence). J was trimmed by 1 base and V by 6 bases; bases with no gene match: 7. The DNA of the CDR3 is TGCAGTGCCAATAGAGGACTAGCGGGCCAAGAGACCCAGTACTTC. Amino acids: CSANRGLAGQETQYF.

The table lists this clonotype with a count of one. The chain recombines TRBV6-1 with TRBJ2-7; unclear D gene. The germline V and J ends were trimmed by 8 bases and 5 bases, with 10 bases remaining between them. This CDR3 contains 11 residues. CDR1 is MNHNS and CDR2 is SASEGT in the germline V gene. CDR3 protein: CASRADHEQYF. CDR3 nucleotides: TGTGCCAGCCGGGCCGATCACGAGCAGTACTTC.

This rearrangement joins TRBV7-9 to TRBJ1-1, with 8 bases that match TRBD1. This CDR3 contains 13 residues. The germline gives CDR1 SEHNR, CDR2 FQNEAQ (reference sequence). With V trimmed by 6 bases and J by 4 bases, 4 bases remained unmatched. In DNA form, the CDR3 reads TGTGCCAGCAGTAGTCAGGGGGCCACTGAAGCTTTCTTT. Amino acid sequence: CASSSQGATEAFF.

The genes are TRBV5-1 and TRBJ1-2; D remains unclear. The ends were cut back, 3 bases at V and 0 bases at J, with 6 bases in the middle. CDR1 and CDR2 from the germline V gene are SGHRS and YFSETQ. This CDR3 contains 13 residues. CDR3 protein: CASSSGPNYGYTF. The CDR3 coding sequence is TGCGCCAGCAGCTCCGGGCCTAACTATGGCTACACCTTC.

The chain uses TRBV28 and TRBJ1-6, with D uncertain. The CDR3 has 14 residues. Germline lookup yields CDR1 MDHEN and CDR2 SYDVKM. V gave up 2 bases and J gave up 14 bases, with 16 bases separating them. CDR3 sequence reads: CASSLGSTGQALHF. CDR3 in DNA: TGTGCCAGCAGTTTAGGGTCAACGGGTCAGGCCCTCCACTTT.

This clonotype was recorded a few times. As DNA, the CDR3 is TGTGCCAGCAGTTACCGAGATCAGCCCCAGCATTTT. The encoded protein is CASSYRDQPQHF. The chain couples TRBV6-5 to TRBJ1-5; D gene uncertain. This CDR3 has 12 amino acids. Germline V gene sequence: CDR1 MNHEY, CDR2 SVGAGI. Between the trimmed V and J ends, which lost 2 bases and 5 bases, there was a span of 4 bases.

This chain links TRBV7-3 with TRBJ1-1, with a weak D call TRBD1 (6 bases). CDR3 length: 15 amino acids. Trimming stripped 2 bases from V and 1 base from J, with 11 bases between. Per germline, CDR1 SGHTA and CDR2 FQGTGA. CDR3 residues: CASSLSMDRNTEAFF. CDR3 in DNA: TGTGCCAGCAGCTTATCCATGGACAGGAACACTGAAGCTTTCTTT. Filled out from reference TRBV7-3 and TRBJ1-1, the complete variable domain reads GAGVSQTPSNKVTEKGKYVELRCDPISGHTALYWYRQSLGQGPEFLIYFQGTGAADDSGLPNDRFFAVRPEGSVSTLKIQRTERGDSAVYLCASSLSMDRNTEAFFGQGTRLTVV.

The rearrangement links TRBV11-2 to TRBJ2-7; D is possibly TRBD1 (5 bases). The CDR3 covers 14 residues. V lost 3 bases and J 7 bases, leaving 16 bases between the germline ends. CDR1 is SGHAT, CDR2 FQNNGV, per germline. The chain's CDR3 is CASSLEQGSFEQYF. CDR3 DNA sequence: TGTGCCAGCAGCTTGGAGCAGGGATCTTTTGAGCAGTACTTC.